This T cell receptor beta chain was profiled in a study of CD8 T cells in ankylosing spondylitis. The study's findings and limits: For ankylosing spondylitis blood, a TCR beta motif of under ten highly homologous variants appeared characteristic. Prior literature has documented some motif variants in synovial fluid and blood from reactive arthritis. The authors reported significant enrichment of disease-linked clones in matched ankylosing spondylitis synovial fluid.

This clonotype came up a few times. Its antigen is undetermined. TCRdb reprocessed the 5' RACE reads via MiXCR and lists one record per CDR3 protein. The table lists some 92,000 distinct CDR3 sequences, 27% of them singletons. Trimming cost V 8 bases and J 0 bases, with 11 bases left between them. The CDR3 is 14 residues long. Germline loops: CDR1 MNHEY, CDR2 SMNVEV (reference sequence). This sequence originates from a male donor with ankylosing spondylitis or in good health (not recorded which). The sequencing sample was made of blood, either unsorted or a sorted T cell fraction (not recorded which). The genes are TRBV27 and TRBJ1-5; D is possibly TRBD1 (5 bases). CDR3: CASGPGGSNQPQHF. CDR3 DNA: TGTGCCAGCGGGCCTGGGGGTAGCAATCAGCCCCAGCATTTT.